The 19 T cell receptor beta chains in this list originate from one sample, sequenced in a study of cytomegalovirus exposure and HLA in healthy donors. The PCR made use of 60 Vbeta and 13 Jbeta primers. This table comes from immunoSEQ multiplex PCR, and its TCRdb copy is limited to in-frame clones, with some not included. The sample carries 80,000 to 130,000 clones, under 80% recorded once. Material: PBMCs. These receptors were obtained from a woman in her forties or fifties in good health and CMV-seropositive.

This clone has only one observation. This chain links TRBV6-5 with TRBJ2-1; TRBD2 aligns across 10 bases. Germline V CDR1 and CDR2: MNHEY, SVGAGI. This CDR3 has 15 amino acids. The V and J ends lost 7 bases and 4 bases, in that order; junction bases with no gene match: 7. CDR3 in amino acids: CASKLGLADYNEQFF. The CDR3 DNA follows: TGTGCCAGCAAACTCGGACTAGCGGATTACAATGAGCAGTTCTTC.

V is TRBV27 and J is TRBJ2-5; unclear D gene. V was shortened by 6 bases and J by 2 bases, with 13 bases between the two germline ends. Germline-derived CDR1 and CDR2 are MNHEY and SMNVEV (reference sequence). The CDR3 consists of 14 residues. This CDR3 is CASSRNELQETQYF. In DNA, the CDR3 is TGTGCCAGCAGCCGTAACGAGTTGCAAGAGACCCAGTACTTC.

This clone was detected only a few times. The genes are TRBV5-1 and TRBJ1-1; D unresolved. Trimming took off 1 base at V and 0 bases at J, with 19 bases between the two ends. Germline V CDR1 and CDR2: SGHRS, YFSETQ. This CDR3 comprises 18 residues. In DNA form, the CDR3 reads TGCGCCAGCAGCTTGCGGACTCCTCGCGGTCTCATGAACACTGAAGCTTTCTTT. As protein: CASSLRTPRGLMNTEAFF.

The CDR3 loop is CSVDGQGKANYGYTF. CDR3 bases: TGCAGCGTTGACGGACAGGGGAAGGCTAACTATGGCTACACCTTC. The chain recombines TRBV29-1 with TRBJ1-2; TRBD1 agrees at 9 bases. Germline-derived CDR1 and CDR2 are SQVTM and ANQGSEA. The CDR3 runs 15 residues. The trim removed 3 bases at V and 0 bases at J, leaving 5 bases unmatched.

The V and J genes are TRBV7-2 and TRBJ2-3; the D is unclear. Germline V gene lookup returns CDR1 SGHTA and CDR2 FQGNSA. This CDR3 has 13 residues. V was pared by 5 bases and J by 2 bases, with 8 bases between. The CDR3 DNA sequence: TGTGCCAGCAGCACTTACTCCACAGATACGCAGTATTTT. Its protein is CASSTYSTDTQYF. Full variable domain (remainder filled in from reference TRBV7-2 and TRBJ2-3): GAGVSQSPSNKVTEKGKDVELRCDPISGHTALYWYRQSLGQGLEFLIYFQGNSAPDKSGLPSDRFSAERTGGSVSTLTIQRTQQEDSAVYLCASSTYSTDTQYFGPGTRLTVL.

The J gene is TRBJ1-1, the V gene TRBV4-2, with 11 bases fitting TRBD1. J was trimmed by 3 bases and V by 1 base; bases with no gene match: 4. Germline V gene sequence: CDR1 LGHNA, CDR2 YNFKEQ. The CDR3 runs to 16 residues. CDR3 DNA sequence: TGTGCCAGCAGCCAAGTTGGGACAGGGGGGGACACTGAAGCTTTCTTT. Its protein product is CASSQVGTGGDTEAFF.

The CDR3, as DNA: TGTGCCAGTAGTATAGACGAGGGATGGGCCGGGGAGCTGTTTTTT. Translating it yields CASSIDEGWAGELFF. The chain employs TRBV19 and TRBJ2-2, with a weak D call TRBD2 (5 bases). The CDR3 sequence is 15 residues long. Trimming removed 0 bases at V and 6 bases at J, with 11 bases between. In germline, CDR1 is LNHDA, CDR2 SQIVND (reference sequence).

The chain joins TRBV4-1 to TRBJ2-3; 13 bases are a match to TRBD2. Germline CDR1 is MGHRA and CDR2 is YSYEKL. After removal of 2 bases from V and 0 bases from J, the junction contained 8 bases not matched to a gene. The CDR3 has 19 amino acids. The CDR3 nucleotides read TGCGCCAGCAGCCAACGACTAGCGGGAGGACGCTCTAGCACAGATACGCAGTATTTT. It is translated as CASSQRLAGGRSSTDTQYF.

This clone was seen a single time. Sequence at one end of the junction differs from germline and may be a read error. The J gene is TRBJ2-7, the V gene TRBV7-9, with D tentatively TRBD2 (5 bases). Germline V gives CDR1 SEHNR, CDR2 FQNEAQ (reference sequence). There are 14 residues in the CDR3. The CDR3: CSSSATGIPHEQYF. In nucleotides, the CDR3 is TGTTCCAGCAGCGCCACCGGGATACCTCACGAGCAGTACTTC.

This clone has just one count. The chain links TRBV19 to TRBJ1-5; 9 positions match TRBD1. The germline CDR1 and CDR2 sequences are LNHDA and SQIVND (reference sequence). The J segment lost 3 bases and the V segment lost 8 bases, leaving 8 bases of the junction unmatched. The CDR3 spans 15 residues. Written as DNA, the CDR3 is TGTGCCAGTCAAAGGGACAGGGCATCCAATCAGCCCCAGCATTTT. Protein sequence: CASQRDRASNQPQHF. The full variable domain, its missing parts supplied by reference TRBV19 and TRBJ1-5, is DGGITQSPKYLFRKEGQNVTLSCEQNLNHDAMYWYRQDPGQGLRLIYYSQIVNDFQKGDIAEGYSVSREKKESFPLTVTSAQKNPTAFYLCASQRDRASNQPQHFGDGTRLSIL.

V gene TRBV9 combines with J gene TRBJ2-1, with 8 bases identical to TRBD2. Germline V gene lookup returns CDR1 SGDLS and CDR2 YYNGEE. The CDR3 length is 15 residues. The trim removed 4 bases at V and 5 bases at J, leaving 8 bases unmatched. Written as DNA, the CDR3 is TGTGCCAGCAGCCCGTTTACTAGCGGCAACAATGAGCAGTTCTTC. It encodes CASSPFTSGNNEQFF.

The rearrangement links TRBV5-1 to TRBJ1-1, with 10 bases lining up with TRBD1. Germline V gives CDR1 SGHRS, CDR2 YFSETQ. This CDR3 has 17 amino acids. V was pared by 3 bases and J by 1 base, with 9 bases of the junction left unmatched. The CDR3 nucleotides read TGCGCCAGCAGCTCGGGACAGGGGCTGGGGAGGAACACTGAAGCTTTCTTT. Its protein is CASSSGQGLGRNTEAFF. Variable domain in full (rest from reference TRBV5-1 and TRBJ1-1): KAGVTQTPRYLIKTRGQQVTLSCSPISGHRSVSWYQQTPGQGLQFLFEYFSETQRNKGNFPGRFSGRQFSNSRSEMNVSTLELGDSALYLCASSSGQGLGRNTEAFFGQGTRLTVV.

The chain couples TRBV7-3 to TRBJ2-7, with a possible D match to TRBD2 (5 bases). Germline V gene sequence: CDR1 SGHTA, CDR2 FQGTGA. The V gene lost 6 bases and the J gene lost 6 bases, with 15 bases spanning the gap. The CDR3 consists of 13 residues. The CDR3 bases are TGTGCCAGCAGATCGGGTCTAGCAGGCGAGCAGTACTTC. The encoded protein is CASRSGLAGEQYF. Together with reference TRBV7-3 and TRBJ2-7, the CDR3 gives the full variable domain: GAGVSQTPSNKVTEKGKYVELRCDPISGHTALYWYRQSLGQGPEFLIYFQGTGAADDSGLPNDRFFAVRPEGSVSTLKIQRTERGDSAVYLCASRSGLAGEQYFGPGTRLTVT.

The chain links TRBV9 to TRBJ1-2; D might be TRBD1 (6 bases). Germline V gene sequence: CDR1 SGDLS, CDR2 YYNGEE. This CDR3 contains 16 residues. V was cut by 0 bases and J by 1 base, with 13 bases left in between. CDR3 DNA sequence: TGTGCCAGCAGCGTAGAGAGGGGGGGGTATAACTATGGCTACACCTTC. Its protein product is CASSVERGGYNYGYTF.

The CDR3, as DNA: TGTGCCAGCAGTTTACCAGCGATGGGCTCCTACAATGAGCAGTTCTTC. Protein product: CASSLPAMGSYNEQFF. This chain connects TRBV27 to TRBJ2-1; D is undetermined. Deletions cut 2 bases from V and 0 bases from J, with 11 bases between. Germline V CDR1 and CDR2: MNHEY, SMNVEV (reference sequence). There are 16 residues in the CDR3.

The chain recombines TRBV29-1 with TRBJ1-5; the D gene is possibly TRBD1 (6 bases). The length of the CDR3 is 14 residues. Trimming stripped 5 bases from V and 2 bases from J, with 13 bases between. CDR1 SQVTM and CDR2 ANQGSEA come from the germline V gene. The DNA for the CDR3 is TGCAGCGTTAGGGGGGGGAGTGGCAATCAGCCCCAGCATTTT. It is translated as CSVRGGSGNQPQHF.

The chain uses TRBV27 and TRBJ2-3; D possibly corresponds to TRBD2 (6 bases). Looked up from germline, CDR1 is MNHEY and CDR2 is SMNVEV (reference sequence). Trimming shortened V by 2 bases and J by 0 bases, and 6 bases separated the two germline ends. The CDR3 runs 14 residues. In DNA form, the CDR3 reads TGTGCCAGCAGTTTAAGCGGGAGCACAGATACGCAGTATTTT. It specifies CASSLSGSTDTQYF.

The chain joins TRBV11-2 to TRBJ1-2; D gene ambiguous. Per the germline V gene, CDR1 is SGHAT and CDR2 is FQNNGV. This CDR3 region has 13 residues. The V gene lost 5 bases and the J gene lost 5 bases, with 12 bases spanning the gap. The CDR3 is CASSPSGPYGYTF. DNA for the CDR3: TGTGCCAGCAGCCCCTCTGGGCCTTATGGCTACACCTTC. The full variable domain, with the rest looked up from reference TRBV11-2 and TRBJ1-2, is EAGVAQSPRYKIIEKRQSVAFWCNPISGHATLYWYQQILGQGPKLLIQFQNNGVVDDSQLPKDRFSAERLKGVDSTLKIQPAKLEDSAVYLCASSPSGPYGYTFGSGTRLTVV.

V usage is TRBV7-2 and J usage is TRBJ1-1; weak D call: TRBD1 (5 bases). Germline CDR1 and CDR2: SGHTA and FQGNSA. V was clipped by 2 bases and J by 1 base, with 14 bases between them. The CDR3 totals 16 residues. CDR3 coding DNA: TGTGCCAGCAGCTTATGGCGGTCAGGGAAGAACACTGAAGCTTTCTTT. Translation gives CASSLWRSGKNTEAFF.